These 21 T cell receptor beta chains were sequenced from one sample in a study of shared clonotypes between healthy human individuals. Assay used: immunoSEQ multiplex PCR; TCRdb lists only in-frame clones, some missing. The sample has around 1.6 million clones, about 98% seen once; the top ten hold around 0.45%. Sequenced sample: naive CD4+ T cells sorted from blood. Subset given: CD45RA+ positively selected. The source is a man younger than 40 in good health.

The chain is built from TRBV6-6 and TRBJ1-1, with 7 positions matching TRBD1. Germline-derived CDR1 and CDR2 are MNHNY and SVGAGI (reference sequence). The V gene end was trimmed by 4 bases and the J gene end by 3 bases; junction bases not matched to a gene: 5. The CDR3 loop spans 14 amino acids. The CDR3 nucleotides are TGTGCCAGCAGTTCACAGGGGTTGTACACTGAAGCTTTCTTT. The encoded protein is CASSSQGLYTEAFF.

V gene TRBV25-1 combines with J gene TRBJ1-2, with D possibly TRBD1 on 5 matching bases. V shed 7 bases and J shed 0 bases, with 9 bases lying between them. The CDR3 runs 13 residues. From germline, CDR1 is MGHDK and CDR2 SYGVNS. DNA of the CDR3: TGTGCCAGCAAAGGGGTGGCTAACTATGGCTACACCTTC. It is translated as CASKGVANYGYTF.

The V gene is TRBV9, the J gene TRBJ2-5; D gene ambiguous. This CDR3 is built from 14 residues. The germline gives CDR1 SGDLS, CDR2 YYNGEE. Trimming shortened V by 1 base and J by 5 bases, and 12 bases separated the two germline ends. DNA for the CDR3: TGTGCCAGCAGCGTAAGACTGGAAGCGGAGACCCAGTACTTC. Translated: CASSVRLEAETQYF.

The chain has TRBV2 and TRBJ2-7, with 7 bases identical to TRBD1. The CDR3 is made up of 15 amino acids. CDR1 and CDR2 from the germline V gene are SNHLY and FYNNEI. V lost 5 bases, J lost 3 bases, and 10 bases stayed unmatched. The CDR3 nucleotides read TGTGCCAGCAGTCCCCCCCGGGACAGACGCTACGAGCAGTACTTC. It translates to CASSPPRDRRYEQYF.

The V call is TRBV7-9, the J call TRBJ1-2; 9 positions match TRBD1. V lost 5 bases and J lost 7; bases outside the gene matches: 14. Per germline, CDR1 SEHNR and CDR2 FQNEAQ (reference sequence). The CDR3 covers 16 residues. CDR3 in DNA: TGTGCCAGCAGCCAACAACAGGGGGCGCTGAGTTCTGGCTACACCTTC. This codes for CASSQQQGALSSGYTF.

CDR3 sequence: CASSSSGGVYGYTF. CDR3 nucleotide sequence: TGTGCCAGCAGCTCTTCAGGGGGTGTCTATGGCTACACCTTC. The V call is TRBV5-4, the J call TRBJ1-2, with 7 bases fitting TRBD1. This CDR3 has 14 amino acids. CDR1 is SGHNT, CDR2 YYREEE, per germline (reference sequence). Trimming cost V 3 bases and J 4 bases; bases outside gene matches: 6.

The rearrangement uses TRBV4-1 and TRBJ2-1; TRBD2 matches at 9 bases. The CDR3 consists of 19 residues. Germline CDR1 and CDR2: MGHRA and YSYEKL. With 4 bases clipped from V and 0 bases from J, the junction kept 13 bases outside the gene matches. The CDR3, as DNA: TGCGCCAGCAGCCTCAAGGACACTAGCGGGTCCAGCTCCTACAATGAGCAGTTCTTC. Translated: CASSLKDTSGSSSYNEQFF.

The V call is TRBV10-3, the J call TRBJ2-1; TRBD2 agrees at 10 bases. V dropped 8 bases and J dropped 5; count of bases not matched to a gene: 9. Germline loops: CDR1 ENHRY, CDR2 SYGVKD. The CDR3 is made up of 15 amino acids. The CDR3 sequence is CAISWTSGNDNEQFF. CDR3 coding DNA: TGTGCCATCTCGTGGACTAGCGGAAATGACAATGAGCAGTTCTTC.

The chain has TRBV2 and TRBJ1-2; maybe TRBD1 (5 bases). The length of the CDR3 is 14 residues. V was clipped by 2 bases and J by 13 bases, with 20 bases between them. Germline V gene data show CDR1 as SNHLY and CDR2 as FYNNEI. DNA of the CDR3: TGTGCCAGCAGTGAAAGCGACAGCCGCTATCCGGTCACCTTC. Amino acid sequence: CASSESDSRYPVTF.

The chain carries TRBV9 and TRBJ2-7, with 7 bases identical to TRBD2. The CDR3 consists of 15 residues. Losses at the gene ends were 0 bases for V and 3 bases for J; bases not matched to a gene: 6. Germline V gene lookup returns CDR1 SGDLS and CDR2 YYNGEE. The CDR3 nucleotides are TGTGCCAGCAGCGTAGTAGGGACTACCATCTACGAGCAGTACTTC. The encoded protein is CASSVVGTTIYEQYF. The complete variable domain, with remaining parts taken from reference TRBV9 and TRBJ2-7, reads DSGVTQTPKHLITATGQRVTLRCSPRSGDLSVYWYQQSLDQGLQFLIQYYNGEERAKGNILERFSAQQFPDLHSELNLSSLELGDSALYFCASSVVGTTIYEQYFGPGTRLTVT.

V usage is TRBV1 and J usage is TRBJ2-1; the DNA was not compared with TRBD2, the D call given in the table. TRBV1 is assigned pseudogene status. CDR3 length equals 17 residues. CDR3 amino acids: CTSSQEGVSGMYNEQFF. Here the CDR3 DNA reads TGCACCAGCAGCCAAGAGGGGGTTAGCGGGATGTACAATGAGCAGTTCTTC.

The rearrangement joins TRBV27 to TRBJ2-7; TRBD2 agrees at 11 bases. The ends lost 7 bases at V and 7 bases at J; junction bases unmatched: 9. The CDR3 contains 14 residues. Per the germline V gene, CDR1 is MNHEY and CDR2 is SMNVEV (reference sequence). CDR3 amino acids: CASILAGEKREQYF. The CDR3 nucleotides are TGTGCCAGCATACTAGCGGGAGAGAAAAGGGAGCAGTACTTC.

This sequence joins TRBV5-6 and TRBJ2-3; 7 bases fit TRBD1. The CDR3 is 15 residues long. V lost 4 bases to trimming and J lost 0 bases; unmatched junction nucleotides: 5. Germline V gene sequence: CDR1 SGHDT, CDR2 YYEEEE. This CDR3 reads CASSPPDRSTDTQYF. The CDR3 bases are TGTGCCAGCAGCCCCCCGGACAGGAGCACAGATACGCAGTATTTT.

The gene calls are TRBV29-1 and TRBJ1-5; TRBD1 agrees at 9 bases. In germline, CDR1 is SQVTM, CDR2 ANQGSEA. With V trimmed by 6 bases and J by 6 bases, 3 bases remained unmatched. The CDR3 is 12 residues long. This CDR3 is CSVKQGAQPQHF. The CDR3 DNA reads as TGCAGCGTAAAACAGGGGGCTCAGCCCCAGCATTTT.

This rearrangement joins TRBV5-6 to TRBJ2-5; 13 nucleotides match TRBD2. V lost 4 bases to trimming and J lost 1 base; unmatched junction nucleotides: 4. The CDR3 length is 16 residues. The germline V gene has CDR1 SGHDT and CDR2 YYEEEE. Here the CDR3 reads CASSKGTSGIQETQYF. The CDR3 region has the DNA TGTGCCAGCAGCAAAGGGACTAGCGGGATCCAAGAGACCCAGTACTTC.

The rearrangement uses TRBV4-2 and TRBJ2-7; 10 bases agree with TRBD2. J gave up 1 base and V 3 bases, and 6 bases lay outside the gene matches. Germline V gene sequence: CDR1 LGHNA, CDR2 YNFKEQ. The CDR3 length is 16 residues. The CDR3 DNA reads TGTGCCAGCAGCCAGGCCCCTAGCGGGAGTTCCTACGAGCAGTACTTC. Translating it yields CASSQAPSGSSYEQYF.

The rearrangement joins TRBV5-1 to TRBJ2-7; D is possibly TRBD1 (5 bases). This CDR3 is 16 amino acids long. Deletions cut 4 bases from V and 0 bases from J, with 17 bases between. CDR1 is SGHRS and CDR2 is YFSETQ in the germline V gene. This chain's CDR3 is CASSTSTGRDSYEQYF. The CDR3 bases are TGCGCCAGCAGCACATCAACTGGCAGGGACTCCTACGAGCAGTACTTC.

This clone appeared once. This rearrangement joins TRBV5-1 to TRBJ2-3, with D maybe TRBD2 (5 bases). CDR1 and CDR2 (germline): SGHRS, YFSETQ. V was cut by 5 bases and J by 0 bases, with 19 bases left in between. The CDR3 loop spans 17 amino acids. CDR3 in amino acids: CASSKGVRDTSTDTQYF. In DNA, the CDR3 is TGCGCCAGCAGTAAGGGTGTCCGGGATACTAGCACAGATACGCAGTATTTT.

For the CDR3, the DNA is TGTGCCAGCAGCTTGGAACCCAGAGGGACAGAGTTTGAAAAACTGTTTTTT. It is translated as CASSLEPRGTEFEKLFF. V is TRBV5-4 and J is TRBJ1-4, with 7 bases identical to TRBD1. The germline V gene has CDR1 SGHNT and CDR2 YYREEE (reference sequence). V trimming: 0 bases; J trimming: 7 bases; junction bases outside the gene matches: 12. The CDR3 covers 17 residues.

This CDR3 reads CASSPGADYEQYF. The DNA of the CDR3 is TGTGCCAGCAGCCCGGGGGCGGACTACGAGCAGTACTTC. This sequence joins TRBV7-9 and TRBJ2-7, with D possibly called TRBD1 or TRBD2 (6 bases each). Germline CDR1 SEHNR, CDR2 FQNEAQ (reference sequence). This CDR3 has 13 amino acids. Between the trimmed V and J ends, which lost 5 bases and 3 bases, there was a span of 11 bases.

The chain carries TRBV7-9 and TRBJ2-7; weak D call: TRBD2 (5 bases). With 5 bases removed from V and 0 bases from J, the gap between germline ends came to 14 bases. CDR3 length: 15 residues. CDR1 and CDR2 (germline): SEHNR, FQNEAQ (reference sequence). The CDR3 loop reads CASSLEHGSSYEQYF. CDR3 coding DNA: TGTGCCAGCAGCCTCGAACATGGGAGCTCCTACGAGCAGTACTTC.